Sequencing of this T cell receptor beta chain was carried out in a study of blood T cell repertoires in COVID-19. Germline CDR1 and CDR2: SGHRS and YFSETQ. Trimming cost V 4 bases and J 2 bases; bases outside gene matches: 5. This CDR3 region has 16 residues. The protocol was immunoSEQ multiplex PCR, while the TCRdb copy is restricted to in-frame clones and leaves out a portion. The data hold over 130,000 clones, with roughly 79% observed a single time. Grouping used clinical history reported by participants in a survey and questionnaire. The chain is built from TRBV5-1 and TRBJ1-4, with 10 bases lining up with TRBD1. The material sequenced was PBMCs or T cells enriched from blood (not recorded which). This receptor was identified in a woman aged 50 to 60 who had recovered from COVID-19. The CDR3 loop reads CASSRGQGTTNEKLFF. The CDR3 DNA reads TGCGCCAGCAGCAGGGGACAGGGGACGACTAATGAAAAACTGTTTTTT.